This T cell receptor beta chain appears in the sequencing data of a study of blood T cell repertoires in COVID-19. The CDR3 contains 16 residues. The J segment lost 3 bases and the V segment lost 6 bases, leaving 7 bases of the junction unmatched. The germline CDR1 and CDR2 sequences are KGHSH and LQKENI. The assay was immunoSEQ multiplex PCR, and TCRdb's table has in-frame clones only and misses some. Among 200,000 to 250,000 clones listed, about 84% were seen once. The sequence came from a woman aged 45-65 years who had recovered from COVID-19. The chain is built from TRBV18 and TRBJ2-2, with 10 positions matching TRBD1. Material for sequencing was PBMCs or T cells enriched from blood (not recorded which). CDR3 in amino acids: CASSPRQGADTGELFF. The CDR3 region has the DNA TGTGCCAGCTCCCCCAGACAGGGGGCGGACACCGGGGAGCTGTTTTTT.